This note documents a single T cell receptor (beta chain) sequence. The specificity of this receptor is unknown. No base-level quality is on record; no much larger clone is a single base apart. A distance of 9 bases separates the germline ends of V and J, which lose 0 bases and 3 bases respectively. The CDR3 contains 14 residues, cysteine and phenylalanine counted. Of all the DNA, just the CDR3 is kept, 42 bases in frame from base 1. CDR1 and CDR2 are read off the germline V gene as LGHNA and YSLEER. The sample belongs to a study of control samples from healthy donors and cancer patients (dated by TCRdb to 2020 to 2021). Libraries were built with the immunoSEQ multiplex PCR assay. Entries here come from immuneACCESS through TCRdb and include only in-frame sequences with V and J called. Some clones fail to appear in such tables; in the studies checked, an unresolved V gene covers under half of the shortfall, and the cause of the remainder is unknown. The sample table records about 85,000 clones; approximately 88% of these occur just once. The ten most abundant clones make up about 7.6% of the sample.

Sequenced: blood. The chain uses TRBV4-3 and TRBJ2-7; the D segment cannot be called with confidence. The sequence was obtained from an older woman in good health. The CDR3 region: CASSQDIGLYEQYF. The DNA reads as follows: TGCGCCAGCAGCCAAGATATAGGCCTCTACGAGCAGTACTTC.